The clone carrying this TCR beta chain was seen at least ten times. Its antigen is still unknown. This record comes from a study of T cells in Graves' hyperthyroidism and ophthalmopathy. Study-wide results and limits: Most expanded thyroid clonotypes above 0.001 also appeared in blood.

Germline assignment: CDR1 LGHNT and CDR2 FRNRAP. The V gene lost 2 bases and the J gene lost 9 bases, with 8 bases spanning the gap. The CDR3 loop spans 12 amino acids. RNA transcripts provided the source from which TCR beta CDR3 regions were amplified. A set of HTBI primers served as the primers for a first-round RT-PCR of the TCR CDR3. MiXCR, applied by TCRdb to the multiplex PCR reads, yields one record per CDR3 protein. Of hundreds of thousands of distinct CDR3 sequences in the sample, roughly 15% were seen once. This sequence originates from a man aged 18 to 29 with Graves' ophthalmopathy. The chain carries TRBV12-5 and TRBJ2-1; D remains ambiguous. Material for sequencing was blood. The CDR3 coding sequence is TGTGCTAGTGGTTTGCCAAAGTTTGAGCAGTTCTTC. Translated, it gives CASGLPKFEQFF.